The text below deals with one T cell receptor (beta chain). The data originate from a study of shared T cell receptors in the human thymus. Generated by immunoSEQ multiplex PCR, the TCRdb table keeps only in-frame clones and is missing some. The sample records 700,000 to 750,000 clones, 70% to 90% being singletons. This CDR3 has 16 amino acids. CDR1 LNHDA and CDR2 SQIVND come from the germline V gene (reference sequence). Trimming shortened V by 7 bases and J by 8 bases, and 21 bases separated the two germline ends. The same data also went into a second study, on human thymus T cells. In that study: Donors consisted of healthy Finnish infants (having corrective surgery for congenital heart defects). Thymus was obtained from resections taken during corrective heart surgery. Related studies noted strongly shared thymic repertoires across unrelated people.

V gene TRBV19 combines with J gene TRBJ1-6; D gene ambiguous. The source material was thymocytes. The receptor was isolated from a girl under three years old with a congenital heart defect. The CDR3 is CASTLRSRPWDSPLHF. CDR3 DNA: TGTGCCAGTACCTTGAGGTCTCGACCCTGGGATTCACCCCTCCACTTT.